What follows are 25 T cell receptor beta chains derived from one specimen sequenced in a study of control samples from healthy donors and cancer patients. Measured with immunoSEQ multiplex PCR; TCRdb has only the in-frame clones, and not every one. The sample lists more than 100,000 clones; just under 90% were seen once. The sequenced material came from PBMCs. All receptors derive from a man over 45 with head and neck cancer.

This chain connects TRBV5-8 to TRBJ2-7; D not certain. V lost 6 bases and J 5 bases, leaving 15 bases between the germline ends. CDR3 size: 13 residues. Per the germline V gene, CDR1 is SGHTS and CDR2 is YDEGEE. The CDR3 reads CASTRPPPDEQYF. CDR3 nucleotide sequence: TGTGCCAGCACCCGTCCCCCACCCGACGAGCAGTACTTC.

CDR3 bases: TGTGCCAGCAGTTACATCGAGCGGGGGGCAGGGGAGCAGTTCTTC. This gives the protein CASSYIERGAGEQFF. The rearrangement joins TRBV6-5 to TRBJ2-1; 9 bases fit TRBD2. J gave up 10 bases and V 2 bases, and 9 bases lay outside the gene matches. Germline CDR1 is MNHEY and CDR2 is SVGAGI. This CDR3 has 15 residues.

The rearrangement uses TRBV28 and TRBJ2-3; the D gene is possibly TRBD1 (6 bases). The CDR3 runs 14 residues. V dropped 7 bases and J dropped 2 bases, with 13 bases sitting between them. Germline lookup yields CDR1 MDHEN and CDR2 SYDVKM. The DNA for the CDR3 is TGTGCCAGCACCTGGGGGCTCGCCACAGATACGCAGTATTTT. Protein sequence: CASTWGLATDTQYF.

The chain employs TRBV7-9 and TRBJ2-3; 7 nucleotides agree with TRBD1. V was pared by 5 bases and J by 6 bases, with 8 bases of the junction left unmatched. The CDR3 has 14 residues. Germline V CDR1 and CDR2: SEHNR, FQNEAQ (reference sequence). The chain's CDR3 is CASSPQTGSDTQYF. For the CDR3, the DNA is TGTGCCAGCAGCCCTCAGACAGGGTCGGATACGCAGTATTTT.

The chain links TRBV3-1 (or the pseudogene TRBV3-2) to TRBJ1-4, with D unclear. CDR3 size: 16 residues. The V end was cut by 2 bases, the J end by 0 bases, with 10 bases between. Looked up from germline, CDR1 is LGHDT and CDR2 is YNNKEL (reference sequence). CDR3 coding DNA: TGTGCCAGCAGCCAATTTCGACAAGCAACTAATGAAAAACTGTTTTTT. Amino acid sequence: CASSQFRQATNEKLFF.

This clone has only one observation. The V and J genes are TRBV19 and TRBJ1-6, with D unresolved. V lost 3 bases, J lost 7 bases, and 7 bases lay in between. The germline V gene encodes CDR1 LNHDA and CDR2 SQIVND (reference sequence). The CDR3 extends over 13 amino acids. The CDR3 coding sequence is TGTGCCAGTAGTATCTCTTTAAATTCACCCCTCCACTTT. This encodes CASSISLNSPLHF.

This chain joins TRBV11-2 and TRBJ1-6; D not certain. The germline V and J ends were trimmed by 5 bases and 4 bases, with 18 bases remaining between them. Looked up from germline, CDR1 is SGHAT and CDR2 is FQNNGV. CDR3 size: 17 residues. The CDR3 DNA sequence: TGTGCCAGCAGCGGAGCACGGTTCAGTCTTTATAATTCACCCCTCCACTTT. It is translated as CASSGARFSLYNSPLHF.

V gene TRBV29-1 combines with J gene TRBJ2-7; a possible D gene is TRBD2 (5 bases). The CDR3 spans 14 residues. CDR1 and CDR2 from the germline V gene are SQVTM and ANQGSEA. V was trimmed by 4 bases and J by 0 bases, leaving 13 bases between them. CDR3 amino acids: CSVAVEGRSYEQYF. The CDR3 DNA reads TGCAGCGTTGCTGTTGAGGGTCGCTCCTACGAGCAGTACTTC.

The chain carries TRBV5-1 and TRBJ2-1; tentative D call: TRBD2 (5 bases). Germline V gene data show CDR1 as SGHRS and CDR2 as YFSETQ. Trimming pared 4 bases from V and 7 bases from J, leaving 12 bases between. CDR3 length equals 13 residues. The CDR3: CASSDRAGNEQFF. The CDR3 nucleotides are TGCGCCAGCAGCGACCGGGCGGGTAATGAGCAGTTCTTC.

CDR3 nucleotides: TGTGCCAGCACCGAGACAGCCAATTCACCCCTCCACTTT. Protein product: CASTETANSPLHF. This chain connects TRBV12-3 or TRBV12-4 to TRBJ1-6; possibly TRBD1 for D (5 bases). CDR3 length equals 13 residues. Trimming shortened V by 7 bases and J by 7 bases, and 11 bases separated the two germline ends.

Concerning this clone itself: Other DNA sequences in the same sample also yield this CDR3. This rearrangement joins TRBV18 to TRBJ2-3; maybe TRBD2 (5 bases). V dropped 4 bases and J dropped 3 bases, with 5 bases sitting between them. This CDR3 has 12 residues. CDR1 and CDR2 from the germline V gene are KGHSH and LQKENI. The DNA of the CDR3 is TGTGCCAGCTCACGAGGGACAGATACGCAGTATTTT. This translates into CASSRGTDTQYF. The full variable domain, in which reference TRBV18 and TRBJ2-3 provide the parts outside the CDR3, is NAGVMQNPRHLVRRRGQEARLRCSPMKGHSHVYWYRQLPEEGLKFMVYLQKENIIDESGMPKERFSAEFPKEGPSILRIQQVVRGDSAAYFCASSRGTDTQYFGPGTRLTVL.

The chain has TRBV6-1 and TRBJ2-1; a weak D match, TRBD2 (5 bases). The CDR3 loop spans 15 amino acids. Looked up from germline, CDR1 is MNHNS and CDR2 is SASEGT. Trimming removed 8 bases at V and 0 bases at J, with 14 bases between. CDR3 DNA: TGTGCCAGCGTTCTCGGACTGAGCTCCTACAATGAGCAGTTCTTC. Translated, it gives CASVLGLSSYNEQFF.

The chain uses TRBV19 and TRBJ1-2; D is unresolved. The length of the CDR3 is 14 residues. V was pared by 7 bases and J by 3 bases, with 15 bases between. Per germline, CDR1 LNHDA and CDR2 SQIVND (reference sequence). In nucleotides, the CDR3 is TGTGCCAGTACCCTCGCCCTGCAGGACTATGGCTACACCTTC. This translates into CASTLALQDYGYTF.

The CDR3 bases are TGTGCCAGCAGCCGTTTAGCGGGGGCCTACGAGCAGTACTTC. Protein product: CASSRLAGAYEQYF. V usage is TRBV7-9 and J usage is TRBJ2-7; 9 bases are a match to TRBD2. The CDR3 loop spans 14 amino acids. Losses at the gene ends were 5 bases for V and 2 bases for J; bases not matched to a gene: 4. From germline, CDR1 is SEHNR and CDR2 FQNEAQ (reference sequence). Combining the CDR3 with reference TRBV7-9 and TRBJ2-7 gives the whole variable domain DTGVSQNPRHKITKRGQNVTFRCDPISEHNRLYWYRQTLGQGPEFLTYFQNEAQLEKSRLLSDRFSAERPKGSFSTLEIQRTEQGDSAMYLCASSRLAGAYEQYFGPGTRLTVT.

The genes are TRBV11-2 and TRBJ2-1; possible D gene TRBD2, 5 bases. Between the trimmed V and J ends, which lost 0 bases and 0 bases, there was a span of 12 bases. The V gene's germline CDR1 is SGHAT and CDR2 FQNNGV. This CDR3 has 17 residues. The chain's CDR3 is CASSLERVGSSYNEQFF. The CDR3 DNA is TGTGCCAGCAGCTTAGAAAGGGTAGGGAGCTCCTACAATGAGCAGTTCTTC.

The chain employs TRBV27 and TRBJ2-7, with 11 nucleotides matching TRBD1. CDR3 size: 14 residues. V shed 7 bases and J 9 bases; nucleotides not matched to a gene: 11. Germline V gene data show CDR1 as MNHEY and CDR2 as SMNVEV (reference sequence). The CDR3 DNA reads as TGTGCCAGCACCCCACGGACAGGGGGCCCCTCGCAGTACTTC. Protein product: CASTPRTGGPSQYF.

The rearrangement uses TRBV6-5 and TRBJ1-3; D unresolved. V lost 7 bases and J lost 0, with 10 bases in between. This CDR3 spans 14 amino acids. Germline-derived CDR1 and CDR2 are MNHEY and SVGAGI. In DNA, the CDR3 is TGTGCCAGCAACGGACCGCGCTCTGGAAACACCATATATTTT. Translation: CASNGPRSGNTIYF.

With respect to this clone: The junction does not match germline at one end; this may be a read error. Written as DNA, the CDR3 is TGTGCCAACAGTTTAGCGGGGACGACTCAAGAGACCCAGTACTTC. This translates into CANSLAGTTQETQYF. The J gene is TRBJ2-5, the V gene TRBV27, with 8 bases identical to TRBD2. Germline CDR1 MNHEY, CDR2 SMNVEV (reference sequence). This CDR3 is 15 amino acids long.

The gene calls are TRBV19 and TRBJ2-3; D is possibly TRBD1 or TRBD2 (6 bases each). The V and J ends lost 3 bases and 1 base respectively, with 17 bases between them. Per the germline V gene, CDR1 is LNHDA and CDR2 is SQIVND (reference sequence). The CDR3 runs to 17 residues. Here the CDR3 DNA reads TGTGCCAGTAGTATTGTTGGAGGGGGAGAGGGCACAGATACGCAGTATTTT. Translation gives CASSIVGGGEGTDTQYF.

A remark on this clone: A junction boundary mismatches the germline segment, possibly from a read error. The V gene is TRBV5-8, the J gene TRBJ1-4; weak D call: TRBD1 (6 bases). The CDR3 is made up of 12 amino acids. Per the germline V gene, CDR1 is SGHTS and CDR2 is YDEGEE. DNA of the CDR3: TGTGCCAGCAGGTTGGACAGTCGGGAACTGTTTTTT. As protein: CASRLDSRELFF.

A few counts support this clone. The V call is TRBV7-3, the J call TRBJ1-1; D uncertain. V shed 1 base and J shed 2 bases, with 8 bases lying between them. The germline gives CDR1 SGHTA, CDR2 FQGTGA. The length of the CDR3 is 14 residues. The DNA of the CDR3 is TGTGCCAGCAGCTTAAACGGAGAAAACACTGAAGCTTTCTTT. Protein: CASSLNGENTEAFF.

The chain has TRBV6-2 or TRBV6-3 and TRBJ2-2, with D perhaps TRBD2 (6 bases). Germline V CDR1 and CDR2: MNHEY, SVGEGT. The length of the CDR3 is 14 residues. V gave up 4 bases and J gave up 3 bases, with 9 bases separating them. The CDR3 protein is CASSSTGDTGELFF. The CDR3 DNA reads as TGTGCCAGCAGTTCCACGGGGGACACCGGGGAGCTGTTTTTT.

The gene calls are TRBV2 and TRBJ2-1; possible D gene TRBD2, 8 bases. Germline lookup yields CDR1 SNHLY and CDR2 FYNNEI. The CDR3 spans 15 residues. V lost 7 bases, J lost 6 bases, and 19 bases lay in between. CDR3 loop: CASTRGGGGPNEQFF. The CDR3 DNA is TGTGCCAGCACCCGAGGGGGCGGGGGGCCCAATGAGCAGTTCTTC. The full variable domain, in which reference TRBV2 and TRBJ2-1 provide the parts outside the CDR3, is EPEVTQTPSHQVTQMGQEVILRCVPISNHLYFYWYRQILGQKVEFLVSFYNNEISEKSEIFDDQFSVERPDGSNFTLKIRSTKLEDSAMYFCASTRGGGGPNEQFFGPGTRLTVL.

The rearrangement joins TRBV10-3 to TRBJ1-2; the match to TRBD1 covers 7 bases. Looked up from germline, CDR1 is ENHRY and CDR2 is SYGVKD. The V gene end was trimmed by 7 bases and the J gene end by 6 bases; junction bases not matched to a gene: 11. This CDR3 contains 14 residues. The CDR3 sequence is CAINGGGNQDGYTF. DNA of the CDR3: TGTGCCATCAATGGAGGGGGCAATCAGGATGGCTACACCTTC.

The count of this clone is one. The chain carries TRBV5-1 and TRBJ1-5, with 8 bases aligning to TRBD1. J gave up 3 bases and V 4 bases, and 9 bases lay outside the gene matches. Germline loops: CDR1 SGHRS, CDR2 YFSETQ. The CDR3 is made up of 16 amino acids. CDR3: CASSPHPGQVNQPQHF. In nucleotides, the CDR3 is TGCGCCAGCAGCCCCCACCCGGGACAGGTCAATCAGCCCCAGCATTTT.